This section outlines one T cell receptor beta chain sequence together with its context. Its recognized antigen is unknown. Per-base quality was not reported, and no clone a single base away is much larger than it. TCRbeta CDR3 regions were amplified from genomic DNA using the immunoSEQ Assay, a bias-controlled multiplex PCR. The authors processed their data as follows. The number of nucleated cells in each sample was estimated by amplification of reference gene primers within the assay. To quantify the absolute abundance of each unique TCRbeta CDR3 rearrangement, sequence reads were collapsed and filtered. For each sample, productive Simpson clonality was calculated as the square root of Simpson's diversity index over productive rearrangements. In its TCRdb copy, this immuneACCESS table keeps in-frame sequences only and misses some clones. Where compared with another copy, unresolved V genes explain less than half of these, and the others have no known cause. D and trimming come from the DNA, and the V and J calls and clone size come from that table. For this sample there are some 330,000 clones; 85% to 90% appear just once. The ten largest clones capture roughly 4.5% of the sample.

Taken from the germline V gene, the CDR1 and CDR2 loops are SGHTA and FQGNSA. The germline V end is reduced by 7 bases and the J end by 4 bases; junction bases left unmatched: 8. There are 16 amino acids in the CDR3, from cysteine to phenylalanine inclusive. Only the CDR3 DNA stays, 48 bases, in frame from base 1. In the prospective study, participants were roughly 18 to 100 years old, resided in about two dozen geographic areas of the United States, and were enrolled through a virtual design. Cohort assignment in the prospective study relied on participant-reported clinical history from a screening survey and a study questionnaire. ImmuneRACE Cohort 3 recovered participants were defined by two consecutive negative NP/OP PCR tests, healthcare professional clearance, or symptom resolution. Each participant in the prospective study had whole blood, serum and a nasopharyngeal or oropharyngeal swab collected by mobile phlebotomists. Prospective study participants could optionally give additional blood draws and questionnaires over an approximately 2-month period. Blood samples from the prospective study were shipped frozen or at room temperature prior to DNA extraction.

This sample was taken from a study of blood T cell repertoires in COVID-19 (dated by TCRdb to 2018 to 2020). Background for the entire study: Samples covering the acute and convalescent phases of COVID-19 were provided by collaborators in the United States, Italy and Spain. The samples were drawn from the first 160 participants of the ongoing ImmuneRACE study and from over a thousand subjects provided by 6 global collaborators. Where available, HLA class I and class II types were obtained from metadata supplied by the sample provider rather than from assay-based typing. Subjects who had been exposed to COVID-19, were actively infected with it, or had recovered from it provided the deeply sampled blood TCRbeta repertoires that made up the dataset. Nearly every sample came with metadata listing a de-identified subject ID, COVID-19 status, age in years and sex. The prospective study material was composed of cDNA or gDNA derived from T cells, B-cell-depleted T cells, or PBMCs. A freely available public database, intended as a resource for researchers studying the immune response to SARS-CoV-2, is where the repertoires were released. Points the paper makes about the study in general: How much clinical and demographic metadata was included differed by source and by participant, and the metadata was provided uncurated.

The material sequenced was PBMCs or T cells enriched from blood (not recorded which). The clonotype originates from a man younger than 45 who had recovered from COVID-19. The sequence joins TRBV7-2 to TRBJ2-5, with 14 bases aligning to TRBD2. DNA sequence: TGTGCCAGCACCCCGACTAGCGGGGGGGAGTCAGAGACCCAGTACTTC. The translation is CASTPTSGGESETQYF.